This T cell receptor beta chain was identified in a study of control samples from healthy donors and cancer patients (dated by TCRdb to 2018 to 2021). Reading the germline V gene gives CDR1 MNHEY and CDR2 SVGEGT. Between the V and J ends, shortened by 2 bases and 6 bases respectively, the junction contains 19 bases. The CDR3 runs 16 amino acids, cysteine and phenylalanine included. Just the 48-base CDR3 DNA is kept, in frame starting at base 1. Comments on this clone: Its antigen is currently not known. No qualities accompany the bases; no much larger clone lies one base away.

The library was made by the immunoSEQ multiplex PCR assay. In its TCRdb copy, this immuneACCESS table keeps in-frame sequences only and misses some clones. Where compared with another copy, unresolved V genes explain less than half of these, and the others have no known cause. For this sample there are 150,000 or so clones; about 94% appear just once. The ten largest clones add up to under 8.5% of the sample. Rearrangement joined TRBV6-2 or TRBV6-3 to TRBJ1-1; the D gene is not confidently resolved. Sequencing input: blood. This TCR derives from a woman in her 40s in good health. The CDR3 reads as follows: CASSYGAGVMGAEAFF. The bases read TGTGCCAGCAGTTACGGAGCAGGAGTTATGGGTGCTGAAGCTTTCTTT.